This T cell receptor (beta chain) was identified in a study of blood T cell repertoires in COVID-19. Study in general: Sites in the United States, Italy and Spain provided acute and convalescent COVID-19 samples. The analysed material was cDNA or gDNA that came from T cells, B-cell-depleted T cells, or PBMCs.

Original analysis: Amplified reference gene primers provided the basis for estimating nucleated cell counts. Method: immunoSEQ multiplex PCR; TCRdb's copy keeps in-frame clones and lacks some. V and J calls and clone size are as listed in that table; D and trimming were resolved from the DNA. Among approximately 190,000 clones listed, about 88% were seen once. Sequencing input: peripheral blood. The clonotype was recovered from a man aged 30-40 years with active or convalescent COVID-19.

CDR3 bases: TGTGCCAGCAGGGGTTGGGACTCTTCCTACGAGCAGTACGTC. It is translated as CASRGWDSSYEQYV. This chain uses TRBV6-5 with TRBJ2-7; TRBD2 is a possible D gene (6 bases). The germline gives CDR1 MNHEY, CDR2 SVGAGI. This CDR3 region has 14 residues. Trimming cost V 6 bases and J 1 base, with 13 bases left between them.